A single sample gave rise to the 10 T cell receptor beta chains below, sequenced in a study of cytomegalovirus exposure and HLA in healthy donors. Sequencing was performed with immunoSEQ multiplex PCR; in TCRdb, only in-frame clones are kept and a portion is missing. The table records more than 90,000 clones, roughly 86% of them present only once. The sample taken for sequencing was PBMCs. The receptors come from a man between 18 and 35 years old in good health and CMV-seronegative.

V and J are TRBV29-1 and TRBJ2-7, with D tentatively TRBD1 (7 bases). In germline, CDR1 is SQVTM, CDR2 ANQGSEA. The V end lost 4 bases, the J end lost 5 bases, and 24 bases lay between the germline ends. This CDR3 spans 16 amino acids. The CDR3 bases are TGCAGCGTTGTGGGGGGCGACAGGGTCGTAGTCAACGAGCAGTACTTC. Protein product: CSVVGGDRVVVNEQYF.

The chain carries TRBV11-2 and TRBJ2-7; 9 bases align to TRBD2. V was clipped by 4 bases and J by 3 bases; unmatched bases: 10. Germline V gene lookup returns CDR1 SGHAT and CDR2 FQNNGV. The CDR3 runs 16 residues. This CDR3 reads CASSSWLAGKYYEQYF. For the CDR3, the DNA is TGTGCCAGCAGCTCGTGGCTAGCGGGGAAGTACTACGAGCAGTACTTC.

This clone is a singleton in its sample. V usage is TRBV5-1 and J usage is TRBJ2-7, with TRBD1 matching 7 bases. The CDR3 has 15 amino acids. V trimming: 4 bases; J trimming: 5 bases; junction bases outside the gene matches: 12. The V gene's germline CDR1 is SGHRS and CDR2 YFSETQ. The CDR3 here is CASSARQGVRNEQYF. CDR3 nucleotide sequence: TGCGCCAGCAGCGCCCGACAGGGAGTTCGGAACGAGCAGTACTTC.

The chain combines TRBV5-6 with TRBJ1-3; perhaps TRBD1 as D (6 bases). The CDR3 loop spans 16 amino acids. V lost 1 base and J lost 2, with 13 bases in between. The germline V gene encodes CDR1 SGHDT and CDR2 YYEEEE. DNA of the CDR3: TGTGCCAGCAGCTTGACAGTTAACAGGGCTGGAAACACCATATATTTT. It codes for CASSLTVNRAGNTIYF. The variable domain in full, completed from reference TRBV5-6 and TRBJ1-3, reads DAGVTQSPTHLIKTRGQQVTLRCSPKSGHDTVSWYQQALGQGPQFIFQYYEEEERQRGNFPDRFSGHQFPNYSSELNVNALLLGDSALYLCASSLTVNRAGNTIYFGEGSWLTVV.

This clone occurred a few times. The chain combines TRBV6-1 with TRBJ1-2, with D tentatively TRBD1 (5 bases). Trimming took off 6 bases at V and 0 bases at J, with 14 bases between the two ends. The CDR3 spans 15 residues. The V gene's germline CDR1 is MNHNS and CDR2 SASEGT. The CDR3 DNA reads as TGTGCCAGCAGCCCCAGGGTTGGAGCTAACTATGGCTACACCTTC. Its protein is CASSPRVGANYGYTF.

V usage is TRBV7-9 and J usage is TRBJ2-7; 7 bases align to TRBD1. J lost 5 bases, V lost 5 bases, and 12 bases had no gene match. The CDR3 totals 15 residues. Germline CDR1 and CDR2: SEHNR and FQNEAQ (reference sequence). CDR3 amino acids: CASSRVTGRRNEQYF. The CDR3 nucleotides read TGTGCCAGCAGCCGAGTGACAGGGCGTAGGAACGAGCAGTACTTC.

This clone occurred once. The CDR3 protein is CASSLRQGSYNEQFF. CDR3 sequence (DNA): TGTGCCAGCAGTCTCCGACAGGGGAGCTACAATGAGCAGTTCTTC. The chain joins TRBV2 to TRBJ2-1, with 8 bases identical to TRBD1. The CDR3 contains 15 residues. V gave up 5 bases and J gave up 3 bases; unmatched junction bases: 6. Per the germline V gene, CDR1 is SNHLY and CDR2 is FYNNEI.

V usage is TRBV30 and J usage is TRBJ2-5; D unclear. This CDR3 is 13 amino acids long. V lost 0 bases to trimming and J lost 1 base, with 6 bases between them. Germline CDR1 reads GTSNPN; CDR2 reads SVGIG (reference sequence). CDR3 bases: TGTGCCTGGAGTGTACGGGTCCAAGAGACCCAGTACTTC. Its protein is CAWSVRVQETQYF.

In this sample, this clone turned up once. The CDR3 loop reads CASRNGTPNTEAFF. The DNA of the CDR3 is TGCGCCAGCAGGAACGGGACACCGAACACTGAAGCTTTCTTT. The chain recombines TRBV10-1 with TRBJ1-1, with TRBD1 as a possible D gene (6 bases). CDR3 length: 14 amino acids. The germline V gene encodes CDR1 WNHNN and CDR2 SYGVQD (reference sequence). The ends were cut back, 6 bases at V and 1 base at J, with 12 bases in the middle.

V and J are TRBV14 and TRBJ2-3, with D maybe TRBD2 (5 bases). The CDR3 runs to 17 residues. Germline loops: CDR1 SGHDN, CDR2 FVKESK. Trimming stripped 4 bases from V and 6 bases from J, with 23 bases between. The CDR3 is CASSPGRARPLADTQYF. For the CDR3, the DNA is TGTGCCAGCAGCCCAGGTAGGGCGAGACCATTAGCGGATACGCAGTATTTT.